This paragraph covers one T cell receptor beta chain sequence. Treatment described: oral pan-JAK inhibitor, 5-10 mg twice daily. The authors extracted RNA and reverse transcribed it into cDNA as the sequencing template. TCRdb's table, derived via immunoSEQ multiplex PCR, lists solely in-frame clones and lacks some. Of tens of thousands of clones in the sample, 70% to 85% were seen once. This specimen comes from a study of CD8+ T cells in alopecia areata. Study at large: Tofacitinib exposure lasted 6 to 18 months, followed by 6 months off drug.

In germline, CDR1 is SQVTM, CDR2 ANQGSEA. The CDR3 loop spans 15 amino acids. The junction had 7 bases not matched to a gene; V was cut back by 2 bases and J by 2 bases. J is TRBJ2-5 and V is TRBV29-1; 8 bases are a match to TRBD2. This TCR came from a human donor with alopecia areata. The sample in question was CD8+ T cells sorted from blood, obtained at approximately week 42, from a patient treated with tofacitinib. CDR3 in amino acids: CSVESGGPVQETQYF. The CDR3 coding sequence is TGCAGCGTTGAATCGGGGGGGCCTGTTCAAGAGACCCAGTACTTC.